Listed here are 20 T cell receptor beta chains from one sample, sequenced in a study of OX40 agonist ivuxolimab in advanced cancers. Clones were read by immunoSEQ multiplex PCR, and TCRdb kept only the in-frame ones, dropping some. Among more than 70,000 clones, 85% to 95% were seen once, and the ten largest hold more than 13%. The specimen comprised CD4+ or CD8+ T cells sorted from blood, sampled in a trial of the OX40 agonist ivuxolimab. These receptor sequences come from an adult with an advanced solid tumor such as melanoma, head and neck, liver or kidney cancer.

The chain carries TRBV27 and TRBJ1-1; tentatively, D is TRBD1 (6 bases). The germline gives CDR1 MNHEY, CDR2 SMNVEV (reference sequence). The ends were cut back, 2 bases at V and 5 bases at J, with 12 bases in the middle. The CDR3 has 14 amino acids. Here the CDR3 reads CASSLRGGGTEAFF. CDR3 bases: TGTGCCAGCAGTTTACGAGGGGGAGGGACTGAAGCTTTCTTT.

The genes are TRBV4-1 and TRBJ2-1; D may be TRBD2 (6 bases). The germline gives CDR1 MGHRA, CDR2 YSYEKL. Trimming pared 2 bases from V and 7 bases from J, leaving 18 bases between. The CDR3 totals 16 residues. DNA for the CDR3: TGCGCCAGCAGCCAACCCCGTGGGGACTTGGCGAATGAGCAGTTCTTC. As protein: CASSQPRGDLANEQFF.

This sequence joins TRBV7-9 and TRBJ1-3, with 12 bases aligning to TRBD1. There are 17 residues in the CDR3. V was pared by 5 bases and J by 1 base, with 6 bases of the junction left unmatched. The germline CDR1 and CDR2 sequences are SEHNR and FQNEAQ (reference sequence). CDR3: CASSRQGQGASGNTIYF. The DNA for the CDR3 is TGTGCCAGCAGCCGGCAGGGACAGGGGGCTTCTGGAAACACCATATATTTT.

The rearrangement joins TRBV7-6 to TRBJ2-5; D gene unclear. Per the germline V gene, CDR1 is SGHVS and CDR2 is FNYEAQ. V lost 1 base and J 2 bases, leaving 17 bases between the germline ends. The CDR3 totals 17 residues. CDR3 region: CASSLGPPQETQETQYF. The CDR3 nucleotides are TGTGCCAGCAGCTTAGGGCCCCCCCAGGAGACTCAAGAGACCCAGTACTTC.

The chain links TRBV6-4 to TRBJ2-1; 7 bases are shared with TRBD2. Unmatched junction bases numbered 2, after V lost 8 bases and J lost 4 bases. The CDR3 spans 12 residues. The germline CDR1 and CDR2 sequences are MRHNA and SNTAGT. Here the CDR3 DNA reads TGTGCCAGCCGGGGGGAATACAATGAGCAGTTCTTC. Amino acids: CASRGEYNEQFF.

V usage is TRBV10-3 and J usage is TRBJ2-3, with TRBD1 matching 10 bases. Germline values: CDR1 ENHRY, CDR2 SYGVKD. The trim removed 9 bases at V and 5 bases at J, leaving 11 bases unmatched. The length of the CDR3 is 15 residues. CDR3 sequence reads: CAMSRGTGVGDTQYF. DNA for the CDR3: TGTGCCATGTCGAGGGGGACAGGGGTAGGAGATACGCAGTATTTT.

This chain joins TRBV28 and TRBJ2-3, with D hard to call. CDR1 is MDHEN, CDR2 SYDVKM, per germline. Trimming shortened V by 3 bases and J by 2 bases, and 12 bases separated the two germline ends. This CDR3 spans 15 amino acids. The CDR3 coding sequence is TGTGCCAGCAGTTTTAGCCTGAGATACACAGATACGCAGTATTTT. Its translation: CASSFSLRYTDTQYF.

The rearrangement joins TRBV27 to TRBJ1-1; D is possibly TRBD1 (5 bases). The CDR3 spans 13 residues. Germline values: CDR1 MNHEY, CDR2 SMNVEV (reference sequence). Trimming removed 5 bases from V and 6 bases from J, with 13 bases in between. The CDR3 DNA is TGTGCCAGCAGTATAGGGGTGGGCGCTGAAGCTTTCTTT. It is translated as CASSIGVGAEAFF.

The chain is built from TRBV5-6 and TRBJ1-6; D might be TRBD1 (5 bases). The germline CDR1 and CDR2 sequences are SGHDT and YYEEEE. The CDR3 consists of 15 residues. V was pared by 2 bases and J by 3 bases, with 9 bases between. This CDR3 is CASSLTTGYNSPLHF. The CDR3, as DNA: TGTGCCAGCAGCTTAACCACAGGCTATAATTCACCCCTCCACTTT.

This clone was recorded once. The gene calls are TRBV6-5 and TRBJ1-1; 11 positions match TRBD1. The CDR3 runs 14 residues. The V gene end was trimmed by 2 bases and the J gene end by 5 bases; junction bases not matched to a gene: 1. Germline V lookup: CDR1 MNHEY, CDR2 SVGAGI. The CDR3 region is CASSYGTGGTEAFF. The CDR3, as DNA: TGTGCCAGCAGTTACGGGACAGGGGGAACTGAAGCTTTCTTT.

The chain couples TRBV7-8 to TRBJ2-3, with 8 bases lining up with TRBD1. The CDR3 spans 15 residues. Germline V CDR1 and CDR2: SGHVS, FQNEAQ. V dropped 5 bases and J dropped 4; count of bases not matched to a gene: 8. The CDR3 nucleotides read TGTGCCAGCAGCCGCACAGGGGGGAACGCAGATACGCAGTATTTT. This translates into CASSRTGGNADTQYF. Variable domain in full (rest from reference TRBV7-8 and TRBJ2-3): GAGVSQSPRYKVAKRGQDVALRCDPISGHVSLFWYQQALGQGPEFLTYFQNEAQLDKSGLPSDRFFAERPEGSVSTLKIQRTQQEDSAVYLCASSRTGGNADTQYFGPGTRLTVL.

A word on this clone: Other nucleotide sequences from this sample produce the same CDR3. Here the CDR3 DNA reads TGCGCCAGCAGCCAGGCCCCAGGACAGGCCTATGGCTACACCTTC. Translation: CASSQAPGQAYGYTF. This rearrangement joins TRBV4-3 to TRBJ1-2; 7 positions match TRBD1. V lost 3 bases to trimming and J lost 4 bases; unmatched junction nucleotides: 8. There are 15 residues in the CDR3. Germline loops: CDR1 LGHNA, CDR2 YSLEER.

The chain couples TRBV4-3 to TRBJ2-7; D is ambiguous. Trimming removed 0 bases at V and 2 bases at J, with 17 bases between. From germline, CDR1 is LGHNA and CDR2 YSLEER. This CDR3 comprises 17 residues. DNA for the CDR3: TGCGCCAGCAGCCAAGAAAGACGCAGGCCCACTCCCTACGAGCAGTACTTC. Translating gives CASSQERRRPTPYEQYF.

This CDR3 is CASSIIGTGGKNEQFF. In DNA form, the CDR3 reads TGTGCCAGCAGCATTATTGGGACAGGGGGCAAAAATGAGCAGTTCTTC. The V call is TRBV7-3, the J call TRBJ2-1; 12 positions agree with TRBD1. V shed 5 bases, J shed 7 bases, and the junction held 9 bases outside the gene matches. From germline, CDR1 is SGHTA and CDR2 FQGTGA. The CDR3 length is 16 residues.

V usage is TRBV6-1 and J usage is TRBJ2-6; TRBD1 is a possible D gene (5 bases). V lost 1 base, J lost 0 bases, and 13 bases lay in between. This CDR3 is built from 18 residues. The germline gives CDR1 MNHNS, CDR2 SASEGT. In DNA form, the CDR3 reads TGTGCCAGCAGTGAAGAGATGACAGTGTACTCTGGGGCCAACGTCCTGACTTTC. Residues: CASSEEMTVYSGANVLTF.

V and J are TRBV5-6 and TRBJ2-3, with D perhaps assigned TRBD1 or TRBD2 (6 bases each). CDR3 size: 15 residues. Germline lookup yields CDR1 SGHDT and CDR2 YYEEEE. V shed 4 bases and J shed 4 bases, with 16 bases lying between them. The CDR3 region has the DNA TGTGCCAGCAGCCCGGGGGCAAGGAGGGCAGATACGCAGTATTTT. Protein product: CASSPGARRADTQYF.

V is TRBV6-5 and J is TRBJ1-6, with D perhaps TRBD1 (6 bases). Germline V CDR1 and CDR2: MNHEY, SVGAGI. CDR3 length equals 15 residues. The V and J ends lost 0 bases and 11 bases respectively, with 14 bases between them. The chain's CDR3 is CASSYSRGSLAPLHF. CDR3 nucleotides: TGTGCCAGCAGTTACTCCAGGGGAAGTTTGGCACCCCTCCACTTT.

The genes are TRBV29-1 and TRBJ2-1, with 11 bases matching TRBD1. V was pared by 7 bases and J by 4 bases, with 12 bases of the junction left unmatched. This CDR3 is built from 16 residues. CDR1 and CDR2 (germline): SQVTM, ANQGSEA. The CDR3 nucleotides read TGCAGCGCTAGGGACAGGGGGTCGAGGGGGTACAATGAGCAGTTCTTC. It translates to CSARDRGSRGYNEQFF.

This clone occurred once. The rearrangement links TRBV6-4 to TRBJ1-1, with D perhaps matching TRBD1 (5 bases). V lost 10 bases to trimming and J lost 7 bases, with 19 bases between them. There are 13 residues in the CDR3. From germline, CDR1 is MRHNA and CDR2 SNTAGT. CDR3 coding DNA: TGTGCCACCTCCACCCAGGGACCAAATGAAGCTTTCTTT. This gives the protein CATSTQGPNEAFF.

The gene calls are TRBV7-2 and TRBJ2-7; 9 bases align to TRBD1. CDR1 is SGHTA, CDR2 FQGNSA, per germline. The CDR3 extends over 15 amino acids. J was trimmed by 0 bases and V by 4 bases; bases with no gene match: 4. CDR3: CASSSPGQGSYEQYF. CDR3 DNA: TGTGCCAGCAGCTCCCCGGGACAGGGCTCCTACGAGCAGTACTTC.